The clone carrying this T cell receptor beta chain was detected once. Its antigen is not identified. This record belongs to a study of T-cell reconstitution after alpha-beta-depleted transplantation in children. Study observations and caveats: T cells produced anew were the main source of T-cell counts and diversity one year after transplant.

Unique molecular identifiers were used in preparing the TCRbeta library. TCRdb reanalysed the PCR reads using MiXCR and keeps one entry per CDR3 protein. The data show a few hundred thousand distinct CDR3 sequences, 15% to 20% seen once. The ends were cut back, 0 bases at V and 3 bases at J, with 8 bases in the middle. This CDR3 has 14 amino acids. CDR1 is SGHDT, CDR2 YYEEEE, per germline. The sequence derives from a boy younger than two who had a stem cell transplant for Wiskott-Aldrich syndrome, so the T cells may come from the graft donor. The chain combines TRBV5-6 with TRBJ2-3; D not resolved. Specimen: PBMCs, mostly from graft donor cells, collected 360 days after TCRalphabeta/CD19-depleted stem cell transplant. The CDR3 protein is CASSLALPTDTQYF. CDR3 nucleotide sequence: TGTGCCAGCAGCTTGGCTCTTCCGACAGATACGCAGTATTTT.